This T cell receptor (beta chain) was sequenced during a study of technical replicates of blood from several donors. Trimming removed 3 bases from V and 5 bases from J, with 14 bases in between. CDR3 length equals 15 residues. Germline V lookup: CDR1 SGHVS, CDR2 FNYEAQ. The repertoire was sequenced with immunoSEQ multiplex PCR; TCRdb's copy has only in-frame clones and lacks some. This table holds about 75,000 clones, about 97% found once. Sequencing was done on a sample of T cells isolated from PBMCs. The J gene is TRBJ2-1, the V gene TRBV7-6; perhaps TRBD2 as D (5 bases). The clonotype originates from a human donor in good health. The CDR3 sequence is CASSLGEGQNNEQFF. The CDR3 nucleotides are TGTGCCAGCAGCTTGGGTGAGGGCCAGAACAATGAGCAGTTCTTC.